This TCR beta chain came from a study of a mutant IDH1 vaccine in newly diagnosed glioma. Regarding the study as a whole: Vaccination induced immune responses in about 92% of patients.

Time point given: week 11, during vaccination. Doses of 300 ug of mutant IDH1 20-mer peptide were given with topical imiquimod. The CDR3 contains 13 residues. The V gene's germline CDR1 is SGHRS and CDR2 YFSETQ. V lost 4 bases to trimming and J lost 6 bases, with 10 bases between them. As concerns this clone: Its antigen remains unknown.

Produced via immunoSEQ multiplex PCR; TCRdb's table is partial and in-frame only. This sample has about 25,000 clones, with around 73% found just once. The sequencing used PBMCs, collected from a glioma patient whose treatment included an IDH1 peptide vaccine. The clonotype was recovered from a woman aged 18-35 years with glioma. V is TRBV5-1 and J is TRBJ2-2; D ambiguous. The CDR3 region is CASSPLFSGELFF. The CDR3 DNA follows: TGCGCCAGCAGCCCCCTTTTCTCCGGGGAGCTGTTTTTT.